This entry features one TCR beta chain sequence. The data were obtained in a study of T-cell memory formation after mild COVID-19. CDR3 length: 13 residues. Germline V lookup: CDR1 SQVTM, CDR2 ANQGSEA. The V gene end was trimmed by 6 bases and the J gene end by 3 bases; junction bases not matched to a gene: 3. From 5'RACE with constant-segment primers came TCR alpha and TCR beta cDNA libraries that carried sample barcodes and UMIs. From the 5' RACE reads, TCRdb called clonotypes with MiXCR, one entry per CDR3 protein. Seen here are 450,000 or so distinct CDR3 sequences, more than 20% observed once, and the top ten hold around 12%.

Sequencing input: PBMCs or a T cell subset sorted from them (not recorded which). The source is an adult woman who had mild COVID-19 (a few samples of this study predate the infection). Cell type and time point are not known. J is TRBJ1-1 and V is TRBV29-1; 11 bases line up with TRBD1. CDR3 loop: CSVGQGADTEAFF. In DNA form, the CDR3 reads TGCAGCGTCGGACAGGGGGCGGACACTGAAGCTTTCTTT.